What follows are 28 T cell receptor beta chains derived from one specimen sequenced in a study of blood T cell repertoires in COVID-19 (dated by TCRdb to 2020 to 2022). The method behind the library was the immunoSEQ multiplex PCR assay. As stored in TCRdb, this immuneACCESS dataset retains in-frame rearrangements with V and J assigned. A fraction of the clones does not appear; measured against another copy, unresolved V genes explain less than half of the discrepancy, and the remainder lacks a known reason. Counted in this sample were under 250,000 clones; around 84% of them appeared once. The ten largest account for approximately 5.1% of the sample. The specimen was peripheral blood. The receptors originated from a woman in her sixties or seventies who had recovered from COVID-19.

The chain couples TRBV30 to TRBJ2-7, with 12 bases matching TRBD1. V lost 5 bases, J lost 4 bases, and 3 bases stayed unmatched. Germline CDR1 and CDR2: GTSNPN and SVGIG (reference sequence). There are 13 residues in the CDR3. CDR3 sequence: CAWGTGGPYEQYF. DNA for the CDR3: TGTGCCTGGGGGACAGGGGGCCCATACGAGCAGTACTTC.

The genes are TRBV2 and TRBJ1-5; TRBD1 matches 7 bases. J was trimmed by 7 bases and V by 6 bases; bases with no gene match: 9. The CDR3 consists of 14 residues. Per the germline V gene, CDR1 is SNHLY and CDR2 is FYNNEI. CDR3 sequence: CASSLQGQWQPQHF. The CDR3 DNA follows: TGTGCCAGCAGCTTACAGGGGCAGTGGCAGCCCCAGCATTTT.

V usage is TRBV27 and J usage is TRBJ1-6; D is ambiguous. Trimming removed 7 bases from V and 9 bases from J, with 19 bases in between. The CDR3 totals 15 residues. In germline, CDR1 is MNHEY, CDR2 SMNVEV (reference sequence). CDR3 DNA: TGTGCCAGCACCTCGGGCGGAGGCTTAGGTTCACCCCTCCACTTT. This codes for CASTSGGGLGSPLHF.

The chain employs TRBV19 and TRBJ2-5, with 14 bases lining up with TRBD2. The CDR3 length is 16 residues. Trimming cost V 8 bases and J 0 bases; bases outside gene matches: 5. Per germline, CDR1 LNHDA and CDR2 SQIVND (reference sequence). The chain's CDR3 is CASGTSGGSYQETQYF. CDR3 nucleotide sequence: TGTGCCAGTGGGACTAGCGGGGGATCCTACCAAGAGACCCAGTACTTC.

The genes are TRBV9 and TRBJ1-4; no firm D call. Germline V gene data show CDR1 as SGDLS and CDR2 as YYNGEE. Trimming took 2 bases from V and 0 from J, leaving 8 bases between them. There are 15 residues in the CDR3. The CDR3 region is CASSVSLATNEKLFF. In nucleotides, the CDR3 is TGTGCCAGCAGCGTTAGTCTTGCAACTAATGAAAAACTGTTTTTT. The variable domain in full, completed from reference TRBV9 and TRBJ1-4, reads DSGVTQTPKHLITATGQRVTLRCSPRSGDLSVYWYQQSLDQGLQFLIQYYNGEERAKGNILERFSAQQFPDLHSELNLSSLELGDSALYFCASSVSLATNEKLFFGSGTQLSVL.

The J gene is TRBJ1-2, the V gene TRBV6-2 or TRBV6-3; unclear D gene. Germline loops: CDR1 MNHEY, CDR2 SVGEGT. Trimming left V 5 bases short and J 4 bases short, with 8 bases between. The CDR3 length is 12 residues. CDR3 loop: CASSTRSYGYTF. The CDR3, as DNA: TGTGCCAGCAGTACTCGTTCCTATGGCTACACCTTC.

V and J are TRBV11-2 and TRBJ2-6; possibly TRBD2 for D (5 bases). The CDR3 spans 16 residues. Trimming cost V 2 bases and J 3 bases, with 11 bases left between them. Per the germline V gene, CDR1 is SGHAT and CDR2 is FQNNGV. This CDR3 is CASSLRPGNGANVLTF. In DNA form, the CDR3 reads TGTGCCAGCAGCTTAAGACCGGGGAATGGGGCCAACGTCCTGACTTTC.

This chain connects TRBV5-1 to TRBJ2-2; 8 nucleotides align to TRBD1. V was pared by 3 bases and J by 7 bases, with 11 bases of the junction left unmatched. Germline V gene sequence: CDR1 SGHRS, CDR2 YFSETQ. The CDR3 sequence is 16 residues long. The chain's CDR3 is CASSSPETGAGGELFF. Here the CDR3 DNA reads TGCGCCAGCAGCTCCCCCGAGACAGGGGCCGGCGGGGAGCTGTTTTTT.

This clone has more than one count but fewer than ten. The genes are TRBV19 and TRBJ1-1; 7 bases map to TRBD1. The CDR3 length is 14 residues. The trim removed 9 bases at V and 1 base at J, leaving 8 bases unmatched. Germline V gives CDR1 LNHDA, CDR2 SQIVND (reference sequence). CDR3 bases: TGTGCCAGCCACCGGGACAGAGCGAACACTGAAGCTTTCTTT. Protein: CASHRDRANTEAFF. Full variable domain (rest looked up from reference TRBV19 and TRBJ1-1): DGGITQSPKYLFRKEGQNVTLSCEQNLNHDAMYWYRQDPGQGLRLIYYSQIVNDFQKGDIAEGYSVSREKKESFPLTVTSAQKNPTAFYLCASHRDRANTEAFFGQGTRLTVV.

V is TRBV5-1 and J is TRBJ2-7; 7 bases line up with TRBD1. Germline-derived CDR1 and CDR2 are SGHRS and YFSETQ. Trimming took 2 bases from V and 2 from J; bases not matched to a gene: 28. The CDR3 runs 22 residues. The CDR3 DNA reads TGCGCCAGCAGCTTTCGGGGTGCAGGGGGACCTCAATTTCGACGGGGCGCCTACGAGCAGTACTTC. This translates into CASSFRGAGGPQFRRGAYEQYF.

In this sample, this clone turned up once. The V and J genes are TRBV2 and TRBJ2-3; 9 nucleotides match TRBD1. Germline CDR1 SNHLY, CDR2 FYNNEI. The CDR3 is 16 residues long. V shed 5 bases, J shed 3 bases, and the junction held 9 bases outside the gene matches. The CDR3 region is CASSKPRDRETDTQYF. In DNA form, the CDR3 reads TGTGCCAGCAGTAAGCCCCGGGACAGGGAGACAGATACGCAGTATTTT.

The chain links TRBV6-5 to TRBJ2-5, with 9 bases identical to TRBD1. CDR1 and CDR2 (germline): MNHEY, SVGAGI. Losses at the gene ends were 6 bases for V and 4 bases for J; bases not matched to a gene: 6. CDR3 size: 14 residues. CDR3 amino acids: CASRADRGGETQYF. The CDR3 DNA reads as TGTGCCAGCAGGGCGGACAGGGGAGGAGAGACCCAGTACTTC.

This clone has only one observation. CDR3 region: CASTPTGEVSPLHF. CDR3 DNA: TGTGCCAGCACCCCGACAGGGGAGGTCTCACCCCTCCACTTT. This chain uses TRBV9 with TRBJ1-6; 8 bases map to TRBD1. Germline lookup yields CDR1 SGDLS and CDR2 YYNGEE. The ends lost 6 bases at V and 10 bases at J; junction bases unmatched: 9. This CDR3 spans 14 amino acids.

The chain recombines TRBV5-1 with TRBJ1-3; D unclear. This CDR3 has 14 amino acids. Germline assignment: CDR1 SGHRS and CDR2 YFSETQ. With 0 bases removed from V and 4 bases from J, the gap between germline ends came to 8 bases. CDR3 in DNA: TGCGCCAGCAGCTTGGTGGGCCTCGGAAACACCATATATTTT. This translates into CASSLVGLGNTIYF.

The V call is TRBV5-1, the J call TRBJ1-3, with a tentative D call TRBD1 (6 bases). Germline CDR1 reads SGHRS; CDR2 reads YFSETQ. The CDR3 runs 14 residues. Between the trimmed V and J ends, which lost 7 bases and 2 bases, there was a span of 13 bases. CDR3 DNA sequence: TGCGCCAGCCAGGGGCAGACGGCTGGAAACACCATATATTTT. Translation gives CASQGQTAGNTIYF.

The V and J genes are TRBV2 and TRBJ1-5; 12 bases align to TRBD1. The CDR3 covers 17 residues. From germline, CDR1 is SNHLY and CDR2 FYNNEI. The V segment lost 5 bases and the J segment 2 bases; nucleotides outside the gene matches: 7. CDR3: CASSFTGTGGGNQPQHF. The CDR3 region has the DNA TGTGCCAGCAGTTTTACCGGGACAGGGGGCGGCAATCAGCCCCAGCATTTT.

The chain has TRBV4-3 and TRBJ1-1, with TRBD1 matching 7 bases. The CDR3 spans 14 residues. The V segment lost 1 base and the J segment 4 bases; nucleotides outside the gene matches: 3. Germline CDR1 reads LGHNA; CDR2 reads YSLEER. The CDR3 region has the DNA TGCGCCAGCAGCCAAGGTCAGGGGGGCACTGAAGCTTTCTTT. This translates into CASSQGQGGTEAFF.

The chain recombines TRBV7-9 with TRBJ2-1; TRBD2 matches at 8 bases. CDR3 length: 15 residues. The germline V gene encodes CDR1 SEHNR and CDR2 FQNEAQ (reference sequence). V trimming: 7 bases; J trimming: 6 bases; junction bases outside the gene matches: 11. The CDR3 sequence is CASNKLAAGGNEQFF. The CDR3, as DNA: TGTGCCAGCAACAAGCTTGCCGCGGGGGGCAATGAGCAGTTCTTC.

The V and J genes are TRBV30 and TRBJ1-3; D might be TRBD1 (5 bases). The germline V gene encodes CDR1 GTSNPN and CDR2 SVGIG (reference sequence). V shed 2 bases and J shed 1 base, with 12 bases lying between them. The CDR3 is 15 amino acids. The CDR3, as DNA: TGTGCCTGGAGTACCGACAGAATGTCTGGAAACACCATATATTTT. Translation gives CAWSTDRMSGNTIYF.

This clone has a single count. This rearrangement joins TRBV19 to TRBJ1-1, with TRBD1 matching 10 bases. Trimming at V came to 1 base and at J to 2 bases, leaving 7 bases not matched to a gene. Germline V gene data show CDR1 as LNHDA and CDR2 as SQIVND (reference sequence). The CDR3 covers 17 residues. CDR3: CASSIGGQGTINTEAFF. In DNA, the CDR3 is TGTGCCAGTAGTATAGGGGGACAGGGGACTATTAACACTGAAGCTTTCTTT.

V usage is TRBV13 and J usage is TRBJ1-3; maybe TRBD1 (5 bases). In germline, CDR1 is PRHDT, CDR2 FYEKMQ (reference sequence). V lost 4 bases and J lost 4, with 11 bases in between. The CDR3 spans 14 residues. The CDR3 sequence: CASSSTGGGNTIYF. CDR3 DNA: TGTGCCAGCAGCTCCACCGGGGGAGGAAACACCATATATTTT.

J is TRBJ1-1 and V is TRBV4-1, with D unresolved. Germline CDR1 reads MGHRA; CDR2 reads YSYEKL. The CDR3 is 14 residues long. The V end lost 1 base, the J end lost 3 bases, and 9 bases lay between the germline ends. The CDR3, as DNA: TGCGCCAGCAGCCAAGGAGGAGGGTACACTGAAGCTTTCTTT. Protein product: CASSQGGGYTEAFF.

The chain carries TRBV2 and TRBJ2-7; 8 nucleotides line up with TRBD1. V lost 6 bases and J lost 7; bases outside the gene matches: 2. There are 11 residues in the CDR3. Germline CDR1 reads SNHLY; CDR2 reads FYNNEI. As DNA, the CDR3 is TGTGCCAGCAGGACAGGGGTTGAGCAGTACTTC. Protein product: CASRTGVEQYF.

This chain uses TRBV2 with TRBJ2-2, with TRBD1 as a possible D gene (5 bases). This CDR3 comprises 13 residues. V shed 7 bases and J shed 5 bases, with 11 bases lying between them. Germline values: CDR1 SNHLY, CDR2 FYNNEI. Here the CDR3 DNA reads TGTGCCAGCACCCAGGCAGGGACCGGGGAGCTGTTTTTT. Translation gives CASTQAGTGELFF. The full variable domain, in which reference TRBV2 and TRBJ2-2 provide the parts outside the CDR3, is EPEVTQTPSHQVTQMGQEVILRCVPISNHLYFYWYRQILGQKVEFLVSFYNNEISEKSEIFDDQFSVERPDGSNFTLKIRSTKLEDSAMYFCASTQAGTGELFFGEGSRLTVL.

CDR3 DNA: TGTGCCATCAAATCGAGCGGGGACACCGGGGAGCTGTTTTTT. Translated, it gives CAIKSSGDTGELFF. The chain uses TRBV10-3 and TRBJ2-2; 7 nucleotides align to TRBD2. The ends lost 7 bases at V and 3 bases at J; junction bases unmatched: 5. CDR3 length: 14 residues. CDR1 is ENHRY, CDR2 SYGVKD, per germline.

The rearrangement links TRBV9 to TRBJ1-2; D gene unclear. Germline V gene data show CDR1 as SGDLS and CDR2 as YYNGEE. V was shortened by 2 bases and J by 3 bases, with 11 bases between the two germline ends. The CDR3 is 14 residues long. CDR3 nucleotides: TGTGCCAGCAGCGTGGGGAATAGCGACTATGGCTACACCTTC. Protein product: CASSVGNSDYGYTF.

J is TRBJ2-7 and V is TRBV19; 7 bases fit TRBD1. V was pared by 5 bases and J by 2 bases, with 6 bases of the junction left unmatched. Germline assignment: CDR1 LNHDA and CDR2 SQIVND (reference sequence). The CDR3 covers 14 residues. In nucleotides, the CDR3 is TGTGCCAGTAGTGTGAGGACAGGACCCTACGAGCAGTACTTC. Amino acids: CASSVRTGPYEQYF.

The rearrangement links TRBV30 to TRBJ2-7; 7 nucleotides align to TRBD1. Trimming cost V 0 bases and J 0 bases; bases outside gene matches: 5. Per germline, CDR1 GTSNPN and CDR2 SVGIG (reference sequence). The CDR3 is 15 residues long. The CDR3 is CAWSVRGGPSYEQYF. The CDR3, as DNA: TGTGCCTGGAGTGTACGAGGGGGCCCCTCCTACGAGCAGTACTTC.